This TCR beta chain was identified in a study of Ad26.COV2.S vaccination and SARS-CoV-2 variants. The repertoire was sequenced with immunoSEQ multiplex PCR; TCRdb's copy has only in-frame clones and lacks some. The data contain roughly 460,000 clones, 89% of them seen just once; the ten biggest clones take up more than 1.5%. This clone has just one count. V lost 7 bases and J lost 0, with 7 bases in between. This CDR3 has 13 residues. The germline V gene encodes CDR1 MGHRA and CDR2 YSYEKL. Regarding treatment: around 19 received Ad26.COV2.S at low or high dose, single or two shots; 5 received placebo; per-sample allocation not given. Specimens were obtained on day 63 following the first vaccine or placebo injection.

Source: peripheral blood, taken in a trial of Ad26.COV2.S vaccine versus placebo. The chain employs TRBV4-1 and TRBJ2-1, with D perhaps matching TRBD2 (5 bases). This receptor was taken from a person aged 18 to 65 who received the Ad26.COV2.S COVID-19 vaccine or a placebo. The CDR3: CASMGSSYNEQFF. DNA for the CDR3: TGCGCCAGCATGGGGAGCTCCTACAATGAGCAGTTCTTC.